This T cell receptor (beta chain) stems from a study of cytomegalovirus exposure and HLA in healthy donors. Study results and limitations: Among donors in an Asian-associated ancestry cluster, a later analysis reportedly found fewer N-insertions than the approximately 670-donor mean.

In the case of this clone: Its specificity is not known.

Per the germline V gene, CDR1 is SGHVS and CDR2 is FNYEAQ. The J segment lost 4 bases and the V segment lost 3 bases, leaving 3 bases of the junction unmatched. CDR3 length equals 14 residues. At the time of sampling, donors were nominally healthy, though unrecorded immune exposures were likely. 13 Jbeta primers and 60 Vbeta primers were used for the PCR. Assay used: immunoSEQ multiplex PCR; TCRdb lists only in-frame clones, some missing. This sample carries 90,000 to 100,000 clones, roughly 63% of them seen once, and the ten largest clones take 2.5% to 3%. Sequenced material: PBMCs. The receptor was isolated from a man aged 45-60 years in good health and CMV-seronegative. V usage is TRBV7-6 and J usage is TRBJ2-3; 8 positions agree with TRBD2. CDR3 region: CASSLAGGSDTQYF. The DNA of the CDR3 is TGTGCCAGCAGCTTGGCGGGAGGCTCAGATACGCAGTATTTT.